These 16 T cell receptor beta chains were sequenced from one sample in a study of technical replicates of blood from a few donors. The data were produced by immunoSEQ multiplex PCR, yet TCRdb's version contains in-frame clones alone and is incomplete. The sample lists 14,000 or so clones, under 85% occurring once. The material sequenced was PBMCs. These TCRs come from a human donor in good health.

There are a few counts of this clone. The J gene is TRBJ1-5, the V gene TRBV30; D is uncertain. The CDR3 totals 13 residues. In germline, CDR1 is GTSNPN, CDR2 SVGIG (reference sequence). The germline V and J ends were trimmed by 4 bases and 4 bases, with 11 bases remaining between them. For the CDR3, the DNA is TGTGCCTGGACGGCAGGCCCTAATCAGCCCCAGCATTTT. Its protein product is CAWTAGPNQPQHF.

The chain employs TRBV18 and TRBJ2-7; TRBD1 might be the D (6 bases). With 6 bases removed from V and 3 bases from J, the gap between germline ends came to 12 bases. This CDR3 has 13 residues. Germline loops: CDR1 KGHSH, CDR2 LQKENI. The CDR3 DNA follows: TGTGCCAGCTCTGAGGACAGAAACTACGAGCAGTACTTC. Translating gives CASSEDRNYEQYF.

V and J are TRBV11-2 and TRBJ2-5, with TRBD1 matching over 7 bases. Germline CDR1 and CDR2: SGHAT and FQNNGV. Trimming at V came to 5 bases and at J to 7 bases, leaving 13 bases not matched to a gene. The CDR3 totals 15 residues. The CDR3, as DNA: TGTGCCAGCAGCGCCCGACAGGGTTTGATGGGGACCCAGTACTTC. It is translated as CASSARQGLMGTQYF. The complete variable domain, with remaining parts taken from reference TRBV11-2 and TRBJ2-5, reads EAGVAQSPRYKIIEKRQSVAFWCNPISGHATLYWYQQILGQGPKLLIQFQNNGVVDDSQLPKDRFSAERLKGVDSTLKIQPAKLEDSAVYLCASSARQGLMGTQYFGPGTRLLVL.

This clone was seen a handful of times. This chain links TRBV18 with TRBJ2-7; 7 positions agree with TRBD1. Germline values: CDR1 KGHSH, CDR2 LQKENI. This CDR3 spans 15 amino acids. Germline trimming cut 0 bases from V and 3 bases from J; bases unmatched to any gene: 5. CDR3 sequence reads: CASSPPDRVLYEQYF. CDR3 in DNA: TGTGCCAGCTCACCACCAGACAGGGTTCTCTACGAGCAGTACTTC.

This clone was recorded a few times. This sequence joins TRBV30 and TRBJ1-5; TRBD1 is a possible D gene (6 bases). The CDR3 contains 16 residues. V lost 0 bases and J lost 9, with 21 bases in between. From germline, CDR1 is GTSNPN and CDR2 SVGIG (reference sequence). The CDR3 bases are TGTGCCTGGAGTGTACTCGGCCGCGCGGGAGGGGGGCCCCAGCATTTT. This encodes CAWSVLGRAGGGPQHF.

This clone was observed a handful of times. V usage is TRBV27 and J usage is TRBJ1-5; no clear D gene. This CDR3 contains 15 residues. Trimming took off 0 bases at V and 2 bases at J, with 8 bases between the two ends. Germline V gene sequence: CDR1 MNHEY, CDR2 SMNVEV (reference sequence). CDR3 amino acids: CASSLSSMGNQPQHF. As DNA, the CDR3 is TGTGCCAGCAGTTTATCGAGTATGGGCAATCAGCCCCAGCATTTT.

In its sample, this clone was seen once. This rearrangement joins TRBV27 to TRBJ2-1; D may be TRBD1 (5 bases). Trimming cost V 2 bases and J 5 bases, with 10 bases left between them. The CDR3 loop spans 14 amino acids. The V gene's germline CDR1 is MNHEY and CDR2 SMNVEV (reference sequence). The CDR3 DNA sequence: TGTGCCAGCAGTTTAAGAGCAGGGAACAATGAGCAGTTCTTC. Its protein product is CASSLRAGNNEQFF.

This chain uses TRBV29-1 with TRBJ2-1; D call uncertain. The CDR3 runs to 13 residues. Trimming pared 2 bases from V and 4 bases from J, leaving 9 bases between. CDR1 is SQVTM, CDR2 ANQGSEA, per germline. CDR3 in DNA: TGCAGCGTTGAACTCACAGCTTACAATGAGCAGTTCTTC. Translated: CSVELTAYNEQFF.

For the CDR3, the DNA is TGTGCCAGCAGGACACGCGGCGGGACAGGGGGCAACGATGAGCAGTTCTTC. Amino acid sequence: CASRTRGGTGGNDEQFF. The chain carries TRBV7-6 and TRBJ2-1; 12 bases fit TRBD1. Germline CDR1 reads SGHVS; CDR2 reads FNYEAQ. The CDR3 is 17 amino acids. With 6 bases clipped from V and 8 bases from J, the junction kept 14 bases outside the gene matches.

The V call is TRBV5-1, the J call TRBJ2-3; 8 bases line up with TRBD2. Germline V gene data show CDR1 as SGHRS and CDR2 as YFSETQ. The V segment lost 0 bases and the J segment 3 bases; nucleotides outside the gene matches: 9. The CDR3 consists of 17 residues. Here the CDR3 DNA reads TGCGCCAGCAGCTTGGGCCCAGCGGGAGCTTCGACAGATACGCAGTATTTT. Protein sequence: CASSLGPAGASTDTQYF. Looking up the rest from reference TRBV5-1 and TRBJ2-3 gives the full variable domain: KAGVTQTPRYLIKTRGQQVTLSCSPISGHRSVSWYQQTPGQGLQFLFEYFSETQRNKGNFPGRFSGRQFSNSRSEMNVSTLELGDSALYLCASSLGPAGASTDTQYFGPGTRLTVL.

This chain joins TRBV11-2 and TRBJ1-5; a possible D gene is TRBD1 (5 bases). From germline, CDR1 is SGHAT and CDR2 FQNNGV. V lost 5 bases and J lost 5, with 16 bases in between. CDR3 size: 15 residues. CDR3 sequence: CASSQRGREDQPQHF. The DNA of the CDR3 is TGTGCCAGCAGCCAGAGGGGCAGGGAGGATCAGCCCCAGCATTTT.

The rearrangement uses TRBV30 and TRBJ2-7; no clear D. CDR1 GTSNPN and CDR2 SVGIG come from the germline V gene (reference sequence). The germline V and J ends were trimmed by 1 base and 10 bases, with 17 bases remaining between them. The CDR3 contains 13 residues. The CDR3 loop is CAWSASHLRGQYF. The CDR3, as DNA: TGTGCCTGGAGTGCATCTCACCTACGAGGACAGTACTTC. Variable domain in full (rest from reference TRBV30 and TRBJ2-7): SQTIHQWPATLVQPVGSPLSLECTVEGTSNPNLYWYRQAAGRGLQLLFYSVGIGQISSEVPQNLSASRPQDRQFILSSKKLLLSDSGFYLCAWSASHLRGQYFGPGTRLTVT.

The chain carries TRBV6-5 and TRBJ1-2; D is perhaps TRBD1 (6 bases). V was cut by 5 bases and J by 3 bases, with 10 bases left in between. CDR1 is MNHEY, CDR2 SVGAGI, per germline. The CDR3 loop spans 13 amino acids. This CDR3 is CASSRWTDYGYTF. As DNA, the CDR3 is TGTGCCAGCAGTCGCTGGACAGACTATGGCTACACCTTC.

The rearrangement joins TRBV27 to TRBJ2-4, with 13 bases that match TRBD2. The V segment lost 5 bases and the J segment 7 bases; nucleotides outside the gene matches: 11. The germline CDR1 and CDR2 sequences are MNHEY and SMNVEV (reference sequence). CDR3 size: 17 residues. CDR3 DNA: TGTGCCAGCAGTCCGGGCGGGACTAGCGGGACTTACAACATTCAGTACTTC. Translating gives CASSPGGTSGTYNIQYF.

This clone was seen more than once but under ten times. The genes are TRBV27 and TRBJ2-7; TRBD2 matches at 8 bases. V lost 7 bases to trimming and J lost 0 bases; unmatched junction nucleotides: 8. Germline CDR1 and CDR2: MNHEY and SMNVEV (reference sequence). This CDR3 spans 15 amino acids. CDR3 nucleotides: TGTGCCAGCATGTCGGCGGGAGGCCTCTCCTACGAGCAGTACTTC. It encodes CASMSAGGLSYEQYF.

This clone occurred a few times. The V gene is TRBV27, the J gene TRBJ2-7, with D possibly being TRBD2 (6 bases). Trimming pared 4 bases from V and 3 bases from J, leaving 19 bases between. Germline V gene lookup returns CDR1 MNHEY and CDR2 SMNVEV (reference sequence). This CDR3 has 16 amino acids. Here the CDR3 reads CASSWSRGSIRYEQYF. CDR3 bases: TGTGCCAGCAGTTGGTCCCGGGGGTCAATCCGCTACGAGCAGTACTTC.